Given below is one T cell receptor beta chain in context. What was amplified from RNA transcripts were TCR beta CDR3 regions. Researchers ran a first-round RT-PCR on the TCR CDR3 using the HTBI primer set. TCRdb re-analysed the multiplex PCR reads in MiXCR, keeping a single row per CDR3 protein. Seen here are about 610,000 distinct CDR3 sequences, about 15% observed once, and the top ten hold approximately 4.3%. This specimen comes from a study of T cells in Graves' hyperthyroidism and ophthalmopathy. V was shortened by 2 bases and J by 4 bases, with 12 bases between the two germline ends. The CDR3 contains 13 residues. Germline V gene sequence: CDR1 GTSNPN, CDR2 SVGIG (reference sequence).

The gene calls are TRBV30 and TRBJ2-7; tentatively, D is TRBD1 (5 bases). What was sequenced was blood. The clonotype was recovered from a woman between 35 and 50 years old with Graves' ophthalmopathy. The chain's CDR3 is CAWSYDRNYEQYF. In nucleotides, the CDR3 is TGTGCCTGGAGTTACGACAGAAATTACGAGCAGTACTTC.